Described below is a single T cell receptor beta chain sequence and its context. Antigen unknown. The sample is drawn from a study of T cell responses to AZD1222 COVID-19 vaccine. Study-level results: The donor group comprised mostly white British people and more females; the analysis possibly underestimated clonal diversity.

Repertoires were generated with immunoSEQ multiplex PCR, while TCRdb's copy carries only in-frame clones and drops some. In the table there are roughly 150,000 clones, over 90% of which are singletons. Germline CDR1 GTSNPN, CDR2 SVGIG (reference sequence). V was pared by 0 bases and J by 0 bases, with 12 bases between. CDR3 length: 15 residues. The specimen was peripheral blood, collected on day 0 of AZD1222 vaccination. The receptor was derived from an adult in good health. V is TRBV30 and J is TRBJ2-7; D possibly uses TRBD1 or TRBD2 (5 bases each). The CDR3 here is CAWSVLGTISYEQYF. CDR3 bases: TGTGCCTGGAGTGTACTTGGGACCATCTCCTACGAGCAGTACTTC.